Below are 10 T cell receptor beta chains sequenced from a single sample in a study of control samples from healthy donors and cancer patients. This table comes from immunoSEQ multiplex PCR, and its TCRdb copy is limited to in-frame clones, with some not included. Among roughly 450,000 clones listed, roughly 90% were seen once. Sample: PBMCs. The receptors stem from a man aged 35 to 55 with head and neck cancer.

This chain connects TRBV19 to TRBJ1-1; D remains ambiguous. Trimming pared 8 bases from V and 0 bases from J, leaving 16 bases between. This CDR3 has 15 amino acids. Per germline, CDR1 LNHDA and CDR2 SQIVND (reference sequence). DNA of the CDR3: TGTGCCAGTTCGAGAAGACCACCTATGAACACTGAAGCTTTCTTT. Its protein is CASSRRPPMNTEAFF.

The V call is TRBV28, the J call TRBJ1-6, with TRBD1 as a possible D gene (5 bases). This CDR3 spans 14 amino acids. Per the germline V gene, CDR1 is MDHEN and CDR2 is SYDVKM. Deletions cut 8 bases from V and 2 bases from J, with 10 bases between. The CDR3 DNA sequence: TGTGCCAGCGGCGGGGGAACCTATAATTCACCCCTCCACTTT. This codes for CASGGGTYNSPLHF. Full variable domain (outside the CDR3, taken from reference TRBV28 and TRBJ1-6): DVKVTQSSRYLVKRTGEKVFLECVQDMDHENMFWYRQDPGLGLRLIYFSYDVKMKEKGDIPEGYSVSREKKERFSLILESASTNQTSMYLCASGGGTYNSPLHFGNGTRLTVT.

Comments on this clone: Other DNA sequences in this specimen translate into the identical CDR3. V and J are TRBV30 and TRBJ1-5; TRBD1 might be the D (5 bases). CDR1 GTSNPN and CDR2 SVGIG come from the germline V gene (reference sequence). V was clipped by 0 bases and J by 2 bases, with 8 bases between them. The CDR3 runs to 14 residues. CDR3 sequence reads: CAWSVWGGNQPQHF. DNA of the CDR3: TGTGCCTGGAGTGTATGGGGGGGCAATCAGCCCCAGCATTTT.

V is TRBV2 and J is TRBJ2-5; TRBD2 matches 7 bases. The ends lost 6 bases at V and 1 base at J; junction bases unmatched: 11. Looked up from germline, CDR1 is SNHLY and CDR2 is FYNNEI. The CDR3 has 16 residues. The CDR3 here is CASSQTSRRTQETQYF. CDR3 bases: TGTGCCAGCAGCCAGACTAGCCGCCGAACCCAAGAGACCCAGTACTTC.

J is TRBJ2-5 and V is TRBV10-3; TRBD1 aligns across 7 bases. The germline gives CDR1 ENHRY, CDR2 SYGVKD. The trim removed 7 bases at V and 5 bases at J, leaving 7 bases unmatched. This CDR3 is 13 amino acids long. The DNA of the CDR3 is TGTGCCATCAAAGGGGGCGCCGGGGAGACCCAGTACTTC. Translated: CAIKGGAGETQYF.

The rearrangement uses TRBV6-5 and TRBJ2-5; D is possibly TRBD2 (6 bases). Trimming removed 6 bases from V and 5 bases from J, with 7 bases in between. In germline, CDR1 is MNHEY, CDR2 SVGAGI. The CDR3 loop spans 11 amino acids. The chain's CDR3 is CASSRGETQYF. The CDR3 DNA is TGTGCCAGCAGCCGGGGGGAGACCCAGTACTTC.

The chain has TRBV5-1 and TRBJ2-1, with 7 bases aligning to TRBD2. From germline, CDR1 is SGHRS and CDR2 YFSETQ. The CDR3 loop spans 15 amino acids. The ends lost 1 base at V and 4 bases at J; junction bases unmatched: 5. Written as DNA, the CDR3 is TGCGCCAGCAGCTTGAGTAGCGGGCTTTACAATGAGCAGTTCTTC. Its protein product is CASSLSSGLYNEQFF.

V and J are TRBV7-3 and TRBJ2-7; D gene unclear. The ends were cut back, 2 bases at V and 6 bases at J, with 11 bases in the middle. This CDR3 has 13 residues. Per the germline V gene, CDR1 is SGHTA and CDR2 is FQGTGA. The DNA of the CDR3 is TGTGCCAGCAGCTTAGTTCATTCTGGCGAGCAGTACTTC. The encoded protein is CASSLVHSGEQYF.

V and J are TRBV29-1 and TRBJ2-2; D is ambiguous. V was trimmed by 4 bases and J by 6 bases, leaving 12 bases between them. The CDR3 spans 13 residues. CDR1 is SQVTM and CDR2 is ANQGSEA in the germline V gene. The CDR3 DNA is TGCAGCGTTGCTAGTTCCGTATCCGGGGAGCTGTTTTTT. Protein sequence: CSVASSVSGELFF.

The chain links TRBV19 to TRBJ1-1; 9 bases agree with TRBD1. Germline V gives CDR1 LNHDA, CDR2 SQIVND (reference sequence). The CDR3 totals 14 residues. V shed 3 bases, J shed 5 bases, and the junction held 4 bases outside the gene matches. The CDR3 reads CASSMGQGRTEAFF. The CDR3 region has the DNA TGTGCCAGTAGTATGGGACAGGGAAGGACTGAAGCTTTCTTT.